This T cell receptor (beta chain) was identified during a study of shared clonotypes between healthy human individuals. Overall study findings and caveats: Represented diversity, genetic and exposure-history alike, was limited by few donors. The authors expected sequencing depth to affect clonotype sharing among donors.

The CDR3 length is 14 residues. CDR1 is LNHNV and CDR2 is YYDKDF in the germline V gene (reference sequence). Execution of the assay was at deep level. Measured with immunoSEQ multiplex PCR; TCRdb has only the in-frame clones, and not every one. In the table there are some 490,000 clones, 60% to 80% of which are singletons. For this clone: Its antigen remains unidentified.

V gene TRBV15 combines with J gene TRBJ2-5; 9 bases align to TRBD2. The J call could be wrong; TRBJ2-7 is a better fit for the DNA end. The receptor comes from a middle-aged woman in good health. Some clones in this sample may be carry-over from other donors' samples. The sample consisted of PBMCs. Here the CDR3 DNA reads TGTGCCACCAGCAGAGTAGCGGGAGAGTACGAGCAGTACTTC. This sequence encodes CATSRVAGEYEQYF.